A single sample gave rise to the 23 T cell receptor beta chains below, sequenced in a study of shared clonotypes between healthy human individuals. CD8 cells regarded as naive lacked CD45RO, were positively chosen for CCR7, and omitted terminally differentiated effector memory CD45RA+ cells. Clones were sequenced by immunoSEQ multiplex PCR, and TCRdb holds only the in-frame ones, with some missing. The data contain under 600,000 clones, 95% to 98% of them seen just once; the ten biggest clones take up 0.3%. The sample consisted of naive CD8+ T cells sorted from blood. The receptors derive from a man in his thirties or forties in good health.

The V call is TRBV6-1, the J call TRBJ2-7, with TRBD1 identical over 8 bases. The CDR3 has 14 residues. Germline CDR1 reads MNHNS; CDR2 reads SASEGT. V shed 10 bases and J 0 bases; nucleotides not matched to a gene: 8. The CDR3 reads CATPGQVLSYEQYF. The CDR3 DNA sequence: TGTGCCACTCCGGGACAGGTCCTCTCCTACGAGCAGTACTTC.

This chain links TRBV7-2 with TRBJ1-1; no clear D. This CDR3 region has 14 residues. Trimming left V 4 bases short and J 8 bases short, with 17 bases between. Germline CDR1 SGHTA, CDR2 FQGNSA. This chain's CDR3 is CASSSSPPGEEAFF. CDR3 sequence (DNA): TGTGCCAGCAGCTCTAGCCCCCCAGGCGAAGAAGCTTTCTTT.

The V and J genes are TRBV7-9 and TRBJ2-1; 10 bases are a match to TRBD2. CDR1 SEHNR and CDR2 FQNEAQ come from the germline V gene (reference sequence). J gave up 5 bases and V 5 bases, and 15 bases lay outside the gene matches. This CDR3 region has 18 residues. DNA for the CDR3: TGTGCCAGCAGCAGGGAATTTGCTAGCGGGAGTAGGGACAATGAGCAGTTCTTC. Amino acids: CASSREFASGSRDNEQFF.

This CDR3 reads CASSPTGGAPQHF. CDR3 bases: TGTGCCAGCAGCCCGACAGGGGGCGCCCCCCAGCATTTT. This chain connects TRBV5-6 to TRBJ1-5; 10 nucleotides align to TRBD1. V gave up 4 bases and J gave up 10 bases; unmatched junction bases: 5. CDR3 length: 13 amino acids. Germline V gene data show CDR1 as SGHDT and CDR2 as YYEEEE.

This clone occurred a few times. The J gene is TRBJ2-3, the V gene TRBV4-1; no clear D. The V and J ends lost 0 bases and 3 bases respectively, with 4 bases between them. CDR3 length: 13 residues. Looked up from germline, CDR1 is MGHRA and CDR2 is YSYEKL. CDR3 loop: CASSQDRTDTQYF. The CDR3 coding sequence is TGCGCCAGCAGCCAAGATCGGACAGATACGCAGTATTTT.

V gene TRBV29-1 combines with J gene TRBJ2-7; D gene uncertain. Per germline, CDR1 SQVTM and CDR2 ANQGSEA. This CDR3 has 13 amino acids. Trimming cost V 4 bases and J 0 bases, with 10 bases left between them. The CDR3 DNA is TGCAGCGTTGCCCTGCGTGACTCCTACGAGCAGTACTTC. Amino acid sequence: CSVALRDSYEQYF.

The V gene is TRBV4-1, the J gene TRBJ2-7; D uncertain. CDR1 and CDR2 from the germline V gene are MGHRA and YSYEKL. The CDR3 covers 14 residues. V was cut by 1 base and J by 2 bases, with 9 bases left in between. The CDR3 loop reads CASSQVIRAYEQYF. The CDR3 DNA is TGCGCCAGCAGCCAAGTAATCCGGGCCTACGAGCAGTACTTC.

V gene TRBV28 combines with J gene TRBJ2-7; D gene ambiguous. Deletions cut 1 base from V and 3 bases from J, with 7 bases between. The germline CDR1 and CDR2 sequences are MDHEN and SYDVKM. This CDR3 is built from 13 residues. Here the CDR3 DNA reads TGTGCCAGCAGTTTATCATTTAGCTACGAGCAGTACTTC. As protein: CASSLSFSYEQYF. Filled out from reference TRBV28 and TRBJ2-7, the complete variable domain reads DVKVTQSSRYLVKRTGEKVFLECVQDMDHENMFWYRQDPGLGLRLIYFSYDVKMKEKGDIPEGYSVSREKKERFSLILESASTNQTSMYLCASSLSFSYEQYFGPGTRLTVT.

The V and J genes are TRBV7-9 and TRBJ2-5; no clear D gene. CDR3 length: 15 residues. Germline V gene lookup returns CDR1 SEHNR and CDR2 FQNEAQ (reference sequence). Trimming took off 3 bases at V and 0 bases at J, with 11 bases between the two ends. CDR3 protein: CASSLGATYQETQYF. Here the CDR3 DNA reads TGTGCCAGCAGCTTGGGTGCTACCTACCAAGAGACCCAGTACTTC.

The rearrangement links TRBV9 to TRBJ2-7; 7 bases match TRBD2. Germline assignment: CDR1 SGDLS and CDR2 YYNGEE. The V and J ends lost 4 bases and 0 bases, in that order; junction bases with no gene match: 7. This CDR3 has 15 residues. CDR3 nucleotides: TGTGCCAGCAGCACCGCGGGGGACCTCTCCTACGAGCAGTACTTC. Its protein is CASSTAGDLSYEQYF. The full variable domain, rest sourced from reference TRBV9 and TRBJ2-7, is DSGVTQTPKHLITATGQRVTLRCSPRSGDLSVYWYQQSLDQGLQFLIQYYNGEERAKGNILERFSAQQFPDLHSELNLSSLELGDSALYFCASSTAGDLSYEQYFGPGTRLTVT.

The chain carries TRBV18 and TRBJ2-2; D may be TRBD2 (5 bases). The CDR3 totals 14 residues. Between the trimmed V and J ends, which lost 3 bases and 4 bases, there was a span of 9 bases. Germline CDR1 and CDR2: KGHSH and LQKENI. The CDR3 loop reads CASSPRGVTGELFF. CDR3 nucleotide sequence: TGTGCCAGCTCACCCCGGGGAGTCACCGGGGAGCTGTTTTTT.

This clone occurred once. The CDR3 spells CASSLWGATNEKLFF. In DNA form, the CDR3 reads TGCGCCAGCAGCTTATGGGGTGCAACTAATGAAAAACTGTTTTTT. This chain links TRBV5-1 with TRBJ1-4, with D unclear. The length of the CDR3 is 15 residues. The V and J ends lost 2 bases and 0 bases respectively, with 8 bases between them. Per the germline V gene, CDR1 is SGHRS and CDR2 is YFSETQ.

The V and J genes are TRBV29-1 and TRBJ1-1; the D gene is possibly TRBD1 (5 bases). This CDR3 region has 14 residues. V was shortened by 0 bases and J by 5 bases, with 13 bases between the two germline ends. The germline CDR1 and CDR2 sequences are SQVTM and ANQGSEA. CDR3 sequence (DNA): TGCAGCGTTGAAGATCAGGGTACTGGGACTGAAGCTTTCTTT. Amino acid sequence: CSVEDQGTGTEAFF.

This clone has only one observation. The chain links TRBV7-6 to TRBJ2-7, with D possibly matching TRBD2 (6 bases). V was shortened by 2 bases and J by 2 bases, with 13 bases between the two germline ends. From germline, CDR1 is SGHVS and CDR2 FNYEAQ. The CDR3 consists of 15 residues. The CDR3 region is CASSLSGPLPYEQYF. CDR3 DNA sequence: TGTGCCAGCAGCTTAAGCGGGCCCTTACCCTACGAGCAGTACTTC.

The genes are TRBV15 and TRBJ2-6; D call uncertain. Trimming took 1 base from V and 0 from J, leaving 1 base between them. The CDR3 totals 14 residues. Germline values: CDR1 LNHNV, CDR2 YYDKDF (reference sequence). CDR3 nucleotides: TGTGCCACCAGCAGAGGCTCTGGGGCCAACGTCCTGACTTTC. As protein: CATSRGSGANVLTF. The full variable domain, completed using reference TRBV15 and TRBJ2-6, is DAMVIQNPRYQVTQFGKPVTLSCSQTLNHNVMYWYQQKSSQAPKLLFHYYDKDFNNEADTPDNFQSRRPNTSFCFLDIRSPGLGDTAMYLCATSRGSGANVLTFGAGSRLTVL.

The V and J genes are TRBV9 and TRBJ2-7; D is unresolved. With 3 bases removed from V and 2 bases from J, the gap between germline ends came to 12 bases. From germline, CDR1 is SGDLS and CDR2 YYNGEE. This CDR3 region has 14 residues. CDR3 loop: CASSGEKAPYEQYF. CDR3 nucleotides: TGTGCCAGCAGCGGAGAAAAGGCCCCCTACGAGCAGTACTTC.

Turning to this clone: Additional DNA sequences in this sample encode the identical CDR3. This sequence joins TRBV7-6 and TRBJ2-7; TRBD1 is a possible D gene (6 bases). The CDR3 runs to 14 residues. Per germline, CDR1 SGHVS and CDR2 FNYEAQ. Trimming left V 4 bases short and J 1 base short, with 11 bases between. This CDR3 reads CASSYRDTSYEQYF. The DNA for the CDR3 is TGTGCCAGCAGCTACCGGGACACTTCCTACGAGCAGTACTTC.

The chain uses TRBV18 and TRBJ2-7, with TRBD1 matching 8 bases. Losses at the gene ends were 6 bases for V and 2 bases for J; bases not matched to a gene: 6. The CDR3 runs to 14 residues. Germline values: CDR1 KGHSH, CDR2 LQKENI. CDR3 protein: CASSWDRQTYEQYF. In DNA, the CDR3 is TGTGCCAGCTCTTGGGACAGGCAGACCTACGAGCAGTACTTC.

This chain uses TRBV7-8 with TRBJ2-2; 7 bases fit TRBD2. This CDR3 is built from 17 residues. The J segment lost 1 base and the V segment lost 3 bases, leaving 8 bases of the junction unmatched. Germline CDR1 reads SGHVS; CDR2 reads FQNEAQ. The CDR3 DNA follows: TGTGCCAGCAGCTTGCCTTCTAGCGGCGAGAACACCGGGGAGCTGTTTTTT. Amino acids: CASSLPSSGENTGELFF.

This clone was counted once. The chain joins TRBV4-1 to TRBJ2-1, with TRBD2 matching over 11 bases. Germline CDR1 is MGHRA and CDR2 is YSYEKL. V shed 0 bases, J shed 7 bases, and the junction held 11 bases outside the gene matches. The CDR3 contains 18 residues. DNA of the CDR3: TGCGCCAGCAGCCAAGACAACCCAACTAGCGGGAGTTTAAATGAGCAGTTCTTC. Encoded protein: CASSQDNPTSGSLNEQFF.

This chain's CDR3 is CASSLGGGIGYTF. CDR3 nucleotides: TGTGCCAGCAGTTTAGGGGGTGGGATTGGCTACACCTTC. The chain combines TRBV27 with TRBJ1-2; a weak D match, TRBD1 (5 bases). There are 13 residues in the CDR3. Between the trimmed V and J ends, which lost 2 bases and 7 bases, there was a span of 11 bases. Germline values: CDR1 MNHEY, CDR2 SMNVEV (reference sequence).

The rearrangement uses TRBV11-2 and TRBJ1-3; D not resolved. V lost 4 bases and J 4 bases, leaving 2 bases between the germline ends. The CDR3 covers 11 residues. Germline CDR1 is SGHAT and CDR2 is FQNNGV. In DNA form, the CDR3 reads TGTGCCAGCAGCTCAGGAAACACCATATATTTT. Amino acid sequence: CASSSGNTIYF.

The sample holds one count of this clone. The CDR3 loop reads CASSVGQGWYNEQFF. CDR3 nucleotide sequence: TGTGCCAGCAGTGTGGGACAGGGGTGGTACAATGAGCAGTTCTTC. The J gene is TRBJ2-1, the V gene TRBV25-1; 10 bases are a match to TRBD1. The CDR3 runs to 15 residues. In germline, CDR1 is MGHDK, CDR2 SYGVNS. The junction had 4 bases not matched to a gene; V was cut back by 4 bases and J by 4 bases.